The TCR beta chain described here comes from a study of control samples from healthy donors and cancer patients. Measured with immunoSEQ multiplex PCR; TCRdb has only the in-frame clones, and not every one. Of approximately 120,000 clones listed, roughly 92% are singletons. CDR1 and CDR2 (germline): SGHTS, YDEGEE. Trimming took 2 bases from V and 5 from J, leaving 7 bases between them. This CDR3 is built from 12 residues. The source is a man older than 75 with head and neck cancer. The sample taken for sequencing was PBMCs. This chain links TRBV5-8 with TRBJ1-2, with no clear D. CDR3 protein: CASSFPGYGYTF. The CDR3 bases are TGTGCCAGCAGCTTCCCCGGTTATGGCTACACCTTC.